This T cell receptor beta chain comes out of a study of blood T cells in healthy people across ages. The authors ran a second PCR of about 7 to 11 cycles using a sample-barcoded 5' primer and a J-beta primer mix. TCRdb used MiXCR to reprocess the 5' RACE reads, holding one entry per CDR3 protein. The data hold approximately 790,000 distinct CDR3 sequences, with around 62% observed a single time. From germline, CDR1 is SNHLY and CDR2 FYNNEI. J was trimmed by 6 bases and V by 2 bases; bases with no gene match: 11. This CDR3 is 17 amino acids long. Specimen: blood. V usage is TRBV2 and J usage is TRBJ2-1, with TRBD2 identical over 9 bases. This clonotype was obtained from a man younger than 45 in good health. CDR3 loop: CASSESGAGGPLNEQFF. CDR3 bases: TGTGCCAGCAGTGAATCGGGGGCGGGGGGGCCTCTCAATGAGCAGTTCTTC.